A selection of T cell receptor beta chains follows, all from one sample in a study of shared clonotypes between healthy human individuals. TCRdb keeps only in-frame clones here, not all; method: immunoSEQ multiplex PCR. The table lists over 750,000 clones, 96% of them singletons. What was sequenced was naive CD8+ T cells sorted from blood. The receptors shown here come from a man under 40 in good health. Each CDR3 is given with its conserved first and last residue. D genes are given only for firm matches. The size of a clone is reported for some rows only, either as once, few or many, or as a class for expanded clones.

J gene: TRBJ2-3; clone size: .; D gene: TRBD2; V gene: TRBV27; CDR3 protein: CASSRSSGPTDTQYF; CDR3 DNA: TGTGCCAGCAGTAGATCTAGCGGGCCCACAGATACGCAGTATTTT
J gene: TRBJ2-3; clone size: .; D gene: TRBD1; V gene: TRBV9; CDR3 protein: CASSVDRTGIADTQYF; CDR3 DNA: TGTGCCAGCAGCGTAGACCGGACAGGGATAGCAGATACGCAGTATTTT
J gene: TRBJ2-1; clone size: .; D gene: TRBD2; V gene: TRBV9; CDR3 protein: CASSAGLAAEQFF; CDR3 DNA: TGTGCCAGCAGCGCGGGACTAGCGGCTGAGCAGTTCTTC
J gene: TRBJ2-1; clone size: .; D gene: TRBD1; V gene: TRBV6-6; CDR3 protein: CASSYSLQGTNEQFF; CDR3 DNA: TGTGCCAGCAGTTATTCATTACAGGGGACCAATGAGCAGTTCTTC
J gene: TRBJ2-7; clone size: .; D gene: .; V gene: TRBV27; CDR3 protein: CASSFLDGGGVEQYF; CDR3 DNA: TGTGCCAGCAGTTTCCTAGACGGAGGGGGCGTCGAGCAGTACTTC
J gene: TRBJ1-2; clone size: .; D gene: .; V gene: TRBV14; CDR3 protein: CASSQEATPLNAYGYTF; CDR3 DNA: TGTGCCAGCAGCCAAGAGGCGACACCGCTCAATGCCTATGGCTACACCTTC
J gene: TRBJ2-3; clone size: .; D gene: .; V gene: TRBV6-1; CDR3 protein: CASSEASLNTDTQYF; CDR3 DNA: TGTGCCAGCAGTGAAGCTAGCCTAAACACAGATACGCAGTATTTT
J gene: TRBJ1-3; clone size: .; D gene: .; V gene: TRBV7-9; CDR3 protein: CASSPRGDGNTIYF; CDR3 DNA: TGTGCCAGCAGCCCAAGGGGGGACGGAAACACCATATATTTT
J gene: TRBJ2-7; clone size: .; D gene: .; V gene: TRBV5-5; CDR3 protein: CASSWSWGSSYEQYF; CDR3 DNA: TGTGCCAGCAGCTGGTCGTGGGGGAGCTCCTACGAGCAGTACTTC
J gene: TRBJ2-1; clone size: .; D gene: TRBD2; V gene: TRBV5-1; CDR3 protein: CASSFLAGGWNEQFF; CDR3 DNA: TGCGCCAGCAGTTTTCTAGCGGGAGGGTGGAATGAGCAGTTCTTC
J gene: TRBJ2-7; clone size: .; D gene: TRBD2; V gene: TRBV29-1; CDR3 protein: CSASGRAGEQYF; CDR3 DNA: TGCAGCGCCAGCGGGAGGGCAGGCGAGCAGTACTTC
J gene: TRBJ2-5; clone size: once; D gene: TRBD2; V gene: TRBV27; CDR3 protein: CASKGLAGQETQYF; CDR3 DNA: TGTGCCAGCAAAGGACTAGCGGGACAAGAGACCCAGTACTTC
J gene: TRBJ2-7; clone size: .; D gene: .; V gene: TRBV6-1; CDR3 protein: CASSELSLEQYF; CDR3 DNA: TGTGCCAGCAGTGAACTCTCTTTGGAGCAGTACTTC
J gene: TRBJ1-3; clone size: .; D gene: .; V gene: TRBV4-3; CDR3 protein: CASSQDRGAGNTIYF; CDR3 DNA: TGCGCCAGCAGCCAAGATCGGGGAGCTGGAAACACCATATATTTT
J gene: TRBJ2-3; clone size: .; D gene: .; V gene: TRBV7-9; CDR3 protein: CASSSTPTADTQYF; CDR3 DNA: TGTGCCAGCAGCTCCACGCCCACTGCAGATACGCAGTATTTT
J gene: TRBJ1-5; clone size: .; D gene: .; V gene: TRBV6-5; CDR3 protein: CASRKGLYGNQPQHF; CDR3 DNA: TGTGCCAGCAGAAAAGGGTTATACGGCAATCAGCCCCAGCATTTT
J gene: TRBJ2-1; clone size: .; D gene: TRBD2; V gene: TRBV10-3; CDR3 protein: CAISLSGSSYNEQFF; CDR3 DNA: TGTGCCATCAGCCTTAGCGGGAGTTCCTACAATGAGCAGTTCTTC
J gene: TRBJ2-5; clone size: .; D gene: .; V gene: TRBV11-2; CDR3 protein: CASSLEQETQYF; CDR3 DNA: TGTGCCAGCAGCTTGGAACAAGAGACCCAGTACTTC
J gene: TRBJ1-3; clone size: .; D gene: .; V gene: TRBV4-1; CDR3 protein: CASSQGRQATGNTIYF; CDR3 DNA: TGCGCCAGCAGCCAAGGGAGACAGGCAACGGGAAACACCATATATTTT
J gene: TRBJ1-2; clone size: .; D gene: .; V gene: TRBV10-3; CDR3 protein: CAISARLGGNSGYTF; CDR3 DNA: TGTGCCATCAGTGCCCGCCTAGGGGGAAACTCTGGCTACACCTTC
J gene: TRBJ2-1; clone size: .; D gene: .; V gene: TRBV5-1; CDR3 protein: CASSLDYNEQFF; CDR3 DNA: TGCGCCAGCAGCTTGGATTACAATGAGCAGTTCTTC
J gene: TRBJ2-1; clone size: .; D gene: .; V gene: TRBV4-3; CDR3 protein: CASSQDPLRPDSYNEQFF; CDR3 DNA: TGCGCCAGCAGCCAAGATCCTCTTCGGCCCGACTCCTACAATGAGCAGTTCTTC
J gene: TRBJ2-3; clone size: .; D gene: TRBD1; V gene: TRBV29-1; CDR3 protein: CSVEALGTGADTQYF; CDR3 DNA: TGCAGCGTTGAAGCCCTTGGGACAGGGGCAGATACGCAGTATTTT
J gene: TRBJ1-2; clone size: .; D gene: .; V gene: TRBV27; CDR3 protein: CASSLSMGYGYTF; CDR3 DNA: TGTGCCAGCAGTTTATCCATGGGCTATGGCTACACCTTC
J gene: TRBJ2-5; clone size: .; D gene: TRBD1; V gene: TRBV18; CDR3 protein: CASSNNRGQGGETQYF; CDR3 DNA: TGTGCCAGCTCAAACAACAGGGGACAGGGAGGAGAGACCCAGTACTTC
J gene: TRBJ2-7; clone size: .; D gene: .; V gene: TRBV27; CDR3 protein: CATRPDLSSYEQYF; CDR3 DNA: TGTGCCACGCGACCGGACCTTAGCTCCTACGAGCAGTACTTC
J gene: TRBJ2-7; clone size: .; D gene: .; V gene: TRBV2; CDR3 protein: CASSGDTYEQYF; CDR3 DNA: TGTGCCAGCAGTGGGGACACCTACGAGCAGTACTTC
J gene: TRBJ2-7; clone size: .; D gene: .; V gene: TRBV6-5; CDR3 protein: CASSYGSTYEQYF; CDR3 DNA: TGTGCCAGCAGTTACGGCTCCACCTACGAGCAGTACTTC
J gene: TRBJ2-2; clone size: .; D gene: .; V gene: TRBV6-5; CDR3 protein: CASGWAPGELFF; CDR3 DNA: TGTGCCAGCGGGTGGGCACCCGGGGAGCTGTTTTTT
J gene: TRBJ2-7; clone size: .; D gene: .; V gene: TRBV11-2; CDR3 protein: CASSRPSVWQEDREQYF; CDR3 DNA: TGTGCCAGCAGCCGTCCCTCCGTATGGCAGGAGGACCGGGAGCAGTACTTC
J gene: TRBJ2-1; clone size: .; D gene: .; V gene: TRBV27; CDR3 protein: CASSPTPWDYNEQFF; CDR3 DNA: TGTGCCAGCAGCCCCACACCCTGGGACTACAATGAGCAGTTCTTC